Presented here are 24 T cell receptor beta chains from one specimen sequenced in a study of quantifying T cell responses using KT2 cells. The wider study: cDNA was made from DNase-treated RNA using alpha and beta constant primers.

A single-stranded UMI oligo with SP2 sequence was ligated to cDNA 3' ends. The first PCR ran roughly 4 cycles with an equimolar RC1.1 and RC1.2 beta primer mix. TCRdb re-called the UMI-ligation and nested PCR reads through MiXCR, storing one row per CDR3 protein. This sample carries roughly 50,000 distinct CDR3 sequences, around an eighth of them seen once, and the ten largest clones take about 9.5%. The sample taken for sequencing was PBMCs spiked with cells of the T cell clone KT2. Source of these receptors: a human donor.

This clonotype was observed many times. The CDR3 DNA reads TGTGCCAGTCAAAGGGACAGGGGTGAAAAACTGTTTTTT. This sequence encodes CASQRDRGEKLFF. The chain recombines TRBV6-5 with TRBJ1-4; TRBD1 matches 10 bases. The CDR3 totals 13 residues. The germline V gene encodes CDR1 MNHEY and CDR2 SVGAGI. The V gene end was trimmed by 9 bases and the J gene end by 7 bases; junction bases not matched to a gene: 5.

The chain couples TRBV12-3 or TRBV12-4 to TRBJ2-1; D is undetermined. V shed 5 bases and J shed 10 bases, with 9 bases lying between them. This CDR3 contains 11 residues. This chain's CDR3 is CASSTGLEQFF. DNA for the CDR3: TGTGCCAGCAGTACCGGGCTAGAGCAGTTCTTC.

This chain joins TRBV20-1 and TRBJ2-3; D is ambiguous. The CDR3 is 12 amino acids. V was cut by 6 bases and J by 3 bases, with 10 bases left in between. From germline, CDR1 is DFQATT and CDR2 SNEGSKA (reference sequence). The CDR3 protein is CSARVVTDTQYF. CDR3 DNA sequence: TGCAGTGCCCGCGTCGTAACAGATACGCAGTATTTT.

This clonotype was observed many times. The chain combines TRBV29-1 with TRBJ1-5; D not certain. Between the trimmed V and J ends, which lost 6 bases and 2 bases, there was a span of 11 bases. Looked up from germline, CDR1 is SQVTM and CDR2 is ANQGSEA. CDR3 length: 13 residues. This CDR3 is CSVIAGGNQPQHF. The CDR3 DNA reads TGCAGCGTCATTGCAGGAGGCAATCAGCCCCAGCATTTT.

This clonotype occurred a few times. The V gene is TRBV30, the J gene TRBJ1-5; D remains unclear. This CDR3 has 13 amino acids. V was trimmed by 5 bases and J by 5 bases, leaving 13 bases between them. The germline V gene has CDR1 GTSNPN and CDR2 SVGIG (reference sequence). CDR3 in DNA: TGTGCCTGGTCCTTCGGGGTGGATCAGCCCCAGCATTTT. Translated: CAWSFGVDQPQHF.

This clonotype was observed at least ten times. The chain combines TRBV30 with TRBJ2-7; tentatively, D is TRBD2 (6 bases). The CDR3 is made up of 14 amino acids. CDR1 GTSNPN and CDR2 SVGIG come from the germline V gene (reference sequence). Trimming left V 3 bases short and J 6 bases short, with 18 bases between. The CDR3 coding sequence is TGTGCCTGGAGCGCCGCCCGGGGGTGGGTCGAGCAGTACTTC. Protein: CAWSAARGWVEQYF.

This clonotype was found once. The chain combines TRBV6-5 with TRBJ2-4; no clear D gene. Germline V gene sequence: CDR1 MNHEY, CDR2 SVGAGI. Trimming took off 10 bases at V and 0 bases at J, with 13 bases between the two ends. The CDR3 is made up of 14 amino acids. The CDR3 protein is CANKLALAKNIQYF. As DNA, the CDR3 is TGTGCCAACAAGTTGGCCCTAGCCAAAAACATTCAGTACTTC.

The chain employs TRBV3-1 and TRBJ1-5; D possibly corresponds to TRBD1 (5 bases). The germline CDR1 and CDR2 sequences are LGHDT and YNNKEL (reference sequence). The CDR3 runs 16 residues. Trimming removed 1 base at V and 2 bases at J, with 12 bases between. The CDR3 loop is CASSQGSGDGNQPQHF. The CDR3 nucleotides are TGTGCCAGCAGCCAAGGTTCGGGGGATGGCAATCAGCCCCAGCATTTT. The full variable domain, in which reference TRBV3-1 and TRBJ1-5 provide the parts outside the CDR3, is DTAVSQTPKYLVTQMGNDKSIKCEQNLGHDTMYWYKQDSKKFLKIMFSYNNKELIINETVPNRFSPKSPDKAHLNLHINSLELGDSAVYFCASSQGSGDGNQPQHFGDGTRLSIL.

V and J are TRBV18 and TRBJ2-1, with D possibly being TRBD1 (6 bases). Germline V gives CDR1 KGHSH, CDR2 LQKENI. Trimming took off 2 bases at V and 0 bases at J, with 11 bases between the two ends. This CDR3 region has 16 residues. The CDR3 loop is CASSPITGSSYNEQFF. The CDR3 DNA sequence: TGTGCCAGCTCACCAATTACAGGGAGCTCCTACAATGAGCAGTTCTTC.

The chain uses TRBV6-1 and TRBJ2-1; 10 bases are shared with TRBD2. This CDR3 is built from 15 residues. V trimming: 6 bases; J trimming: 8 bases; junction bases outside the gene matches: 10. Germline assignment: CDR1 MNHNS and CDR2 SASEGT. The CDR3 spells CASRLAGVKGYEQFF. CDR3 bases: TGTGCCAGCAGGCTAGCGGGAGTCAAGGGCTATGAGCAGTTCTTC.

The chain uses TRBV7-9 and TRBJ2-3; D is perhaps TRBD1 (6 bases). The CDR3 length is 17 residues. From germline, CDR1 is SEHNR and CDR2 FQNEAQ (reference sequence). The V and J ends lost 8 bases and 0 bases respectively, with 21 bases between them. The CDR3 sequence: CASQGISRTTSTDTQYF. For the CDR3, the DNA is TGTGCCAGCCAGGGGATTAGCAGAACTACTAGCACAGATACGCAGTATTTT.

The chain combines TRBV3-1 with TRBJ2-5, with D unresolved. This CDR3 comprises 15 residues. Deletions cut 6 bases from V and 1 base from J, with 15 bases between. The V gene's germline CDR1 is LGHDT and CDR2 YNNKEL (reference sequence). Written as DNA, the CDR3 is TGTGCCAGCAGTCCTCCCGAGAGTCTCCAAGAGACCCAGTACTTC. It yields the protein CASSPPESLQETQYF.

This clonotype was found a few times. The chain links TRBV2 to TRBJ2-3; a weak D match, TRBD2 (5 bases). Germline CDR1 and CDR2: SNHLY and FYNNEI. The CDR3 loop spans 14 amino acids. The V and J ends lost 5 bases and 0 bases respectively, with 9 bases between them. CDR3 DNA: TGTGCCAGCAGTCGAGCGGACAGCACAGATACGCAGTATTTT. The encoded protein is CASSRADSTDTQYF.

This sequence joins TRBV20-1 and TRBJ1-2; possible D gene TRBD1, 5 bases. The germline V gene has CDR1 DFQATT and CDR2 SNEGSKA (reference sequence). The CDR3 is 14 residues long. Trimming shortened V by 0 bases and J by 4 bases, and 12 bases separated the two germline ends. CDR3 sequence (DNA): TGCAGTGCTAGAGATCCAGGGCGCATCTATGGCTACACCTTC. Translated, it gives CSARDPGRIYGYTF.

Only a few counts were recorded for this clonotype. CDR3 amino acids: CAYRGQLNSPLHF. The DNA of the CDR3 is TGTGCCTATCGGGGACAGTTGAATTCACCCCTCCACTTT. The chain carries TRBV2 and TRBJ1-6; 7 nucleotides agree with TRBD1. V lost 11 bases, J lost 7 bases, and 8 bases stayed unmatched. The CDR3 contains 13 residues. CDR1 is SNHLY, CDR2 FYNNEI, per germline. Based on the CDR3 plus reference TRBV2 and TRBJ1-6, the full variable domain is EPEVTQTPSHQVTQMGQEVILRCVPISNHLYFYWYRQILGQKVEFLVSFYNNEISEKSEIFDDQFSVERPDGSNFTLKIRSTKLEDSAMYFCAYRGQLNSPLHFGNGTRLTVT.

The table lists this clonotype with a few counts. The chain is built from TRBV7-9 and TRBJ1-1; D possibly corresponds to TRBD1 (6 bases). The CDR3 totals 13 residues. Germline V gene sequence: CDR1 SEHNR, CDR2 FQNEAQ (reference sequence). The germline V and J ends were trimmed by 0 bases and 6 bases, with 8 bases remaining between them. CDR3 DNA: TGTGCCAGCAGCTTAGCCGGGGGCGCTGAAGCTTTCTTT. It encodes CASSLAGGAEAFF.

This clonotype was found many times. The V gene is TRBV19, the J gene TRBJ2-1; tentative D call: TRBD2 (5 bases). V lost 1 base, J lost 3 bases, and 16 bases lay in between. The CDR3 extends over 17 amino acids. From germline, CDR1 is LNHDA and CDR2 SQIVND (reference sequence). The CDR3 loop reads CASSIVGLGGFYNEQFF. The CDR3, as DNA: TGTGCCAGTAGTATAGTTGGATTAGGAGGATTCTACAATGAGCAGTTCTTC.

V usage is TRBV13 and J usage is TRBJ1-1; TRBD1 matches at 7 bases. J gave up 4 bases and V 0 bases, and 5 bases lay outside the gene matches. In germline, CDR1 is PRHDT, CDR2 FYEKMQ (reference sequence). The length of the CDR3 is 15 residues. The CDR3 loop is CASSLGGGGGTEAFF. The CDR3 region has the DNA TGTGCCAGCAGCTTAGGGGGAGGGGGCGGCACTGAAGCTTTCTTT. Complete variable domain (other parts from reference TRBV13 and TRBJ1-1): AAGVIQSPRHLIKEKRETATLKCYPIPRHDTVYWYQQGPGQDPQFLISFYEKMQSDKGSIPDRFSAQQFSDYHSELNMSSLELGDSALYFCASSLGGGGGTEAFFGQGTRLTVV.

This clonotype is medium-sized (0.01 to 0.1%) in the sample. The genes are TRBV4-1 and TRBJ2-7, with D uncertain. The length of the CDR3 is 15 residues. V shed 2 bases and J shed 3 bases, with 14 bases lying between them. Germline loops: CDR1 MGHRA, CDR2 YSYEKL. Written as DNA, the CDR3 is TGCGCCAGCAGCCAAAATGCGCTCCAAGACTACGAGCAGTACTTC. It translates to CASSQNALQDYEQYF.

The V gene is TRBV12-3 or TRBV12-4, the J gene TRBJ2-7, with D perhaps TRBD2 (6 bases). Trimming left V 3 bases short and J 7 bases short, with 19 bases between. This CDR3 comprises 15 residues. The CDR3 protein is CASSFLGRSAGEQYF. The CDR3 DNA reads as TGTGCCAGCAGTTTCCTGGGACGGTCGGCGGGGGAGCAGTACTTC.

This clonotype is a singleton in its sample. The chain links TRBV20-1 to TRBJ2-1; a possible D gene is TRBD2 (6 bases). Germline-derived CDR1 and CDR2 are DFQATT and SNEGSKA (reference sequence). The V and J ends lost 6 bases and 2 bases respectively, with 23 bases between them. The CDR3 extends over 17 amino acids. Written as DNA, the CDR3 is TGCAGTGCGCTGCCCTTACGGGGGAGCAGCCCCTACAATGAGCAGTTCTTC. It translates to CSALPLRGSSPYNEQFF.

There are a few counts of this clonotype. This chain uses TRBV12-3 or TRBV12-4 with TRBJ2-2, with D possibly TRBD1 on 5 matching bases. This CDR3 comprises 12 residues. V dropped 5 bases and J dropped 6 bases, with 7 bases sitting between them. The CDR3 reads CASSTGSGELFF. The CDR3 DNA reads as TGTGCCAGCAGTACAGGATCCGGGGAGCTGTTTTTT.

The chain has TRBV5-4 and TRBJ1-1; D is perhaps TRBD1 (6 bases). The V gene's germline CDR1 is SGHNT and CDR2 YYREEE (reference sequence). The CDR3 consists of 15 residues. V was pared by 4 bases and J by 1 base, with 14 bases between. The DNA of the CDR3 is TGTGCCAGCAGCCCCGGACAGTCCAAGAACACTGAAGCTTTCTTT. The encoded protein is CASSPGQSKNTEAFF. The full variable domain, in which reference TRBV5-4 and TRBJ1-1 provide the parts outside the CDR3, is ETGVTQSPTHLIKTRGQQVTLRCSSQSGHNTVSWYQQALGQGPQFIFQYYREEENGRGNFPPRFSGLQFPNYSSELNVNALELDDSALYLCASSPGQSKNTEAFFGQGTRLTVV.

The rearrangement joins TRBV29-1 to TRBJ2-3, with D tentatively TRBD1 (6 bases). CDR1 is SQVTM, CDR2 ANQGSEA, per germline. CDR3 size: 15 residues. The V gene lost 4 bases and the J gene lost 2 bases, with 16 bases spanning the gap. The CDR3: CSVGPRGAHTDTQYF. The CDR3 bases are TGCAGCGTTGGACCCAGGGGCGCCCACACAGATACGCAGTATTTT.